The 30 T cell receptor beta chains presented below share a single source sample, sequenced in a study of blood T cells in healthy people across ages. Next came a second PCR, run for about 6 to 12 cycles, which used a sample-barcoded 5' primer along with a J-beta primer mix. TCRdb redid the calling of the 5' RACE reads with MiXCR, one entry per CDR3 protein. This sample carries about 1.6 million distinct CDR3 sequences, approximately 32% of them seen once, and the ten largest clones take around 11%. The sequenced material came from blood. These receptors were taken from a woman in her 30s in good health.

The V call is TRBV18, the J call TRBJ2-1; no firm D call. V was shortened by 1 base and J by 2 bases, with 18 bases between the two germline ends. Per germline, CDR1 KGHSH and CDR2 LQKENI. The CDR3 extends over 18 amino acids. The CDR3 reads CASSPQEGATYTYNEQFF. The CDR3 nucleotides are TGTGCCAGCTCACCACAGGAAGGAGCAACTTATACCTACAATGAGCAGTTCTTC. The variable domain in full, with the rest retrieved from reference TRBV18 and TRBJ2-1, is NAGVMQNPRHLVRRRGQEARLRCSPMKGHSHVYWYRQLPEEGLKFMVYLQKENIIDESGMPKERFSAEFPKEGPSILRIQQVVRGDSAAYFCASSPQEGATYTYNEQFFGPGTRLTVL.

This clonotype has a handful of counts. J is TRBJ1-1 and V is TRBV20-1; D is undetermined. With 0 bases removed from V and 9 bases from J, the gap between germline ends came to 20 bases. This CDR3 contains 15 residues. Germline V gene lookup returns CDR1 DFQATT and CDR2 SNEGSKA (reference sequence). CDR3 nucleotide sequence: TGCAGTGCTAGAGATAGGAACCAGCAGCTCGGTAAAGCTTTCTTT. Amino acid sequence: CSARDRNQQLGKAFF.

In this sample, this clonotype turned up a few times. The rearrangement uses TRBV27 and TRBJ2-7; TRBD2 might be the D (5 bases). Trimming left V 0 bases short and J 1 base short, with 10 bases between. CDR1 is MNHEY and CDR2 is SMNVEV in the germline V gene (reference sequence). The CDR3 loop spans 15 amino acids. CDR3 protein: CASSLSSAASYEQYF. The CDR3 DNA reads as TGTGCCAGCAGTTTATCTAGCGCGGCATCCTACGAGCAGTACTTC.

This clonotype was seen many times. V gene TRBV18 combines with J gene TRBJ2-6; D perhaps matches TRBD1 (5 bases). CDR1 is KGHSH and CDR2 is LQKENI in the germline V gene. V lost 8 bases and J 1 base, leaving 9 bases between the germline ends. The CDR3 totals 14 residues. CDR3 in DNA: TGTGCCAGCAGCCCAGGGTCTGGGGCCAACGTCCTGACTTTC. It encodes CASSPGSGANVLTF.

The V and J genes are TRBV5-6 and TRBJ2-1; a weak D match, TRBD1 (6 bases). The CDR3 spans 16 residues. The ends were cut back, 3 bases at V and 2 bases at J, with 15 bases in the middle. CDR1 SGHDT and CDR2 YYEEEE come from the germline V gene. As DNA, the CDR3 is TGTGCCAGCAGCTCCCTGCACGGGGACACCTACAATGAGCAGTTCTTC. Amino acids: CASSSLHGDTYNEQFF. Full variable domain (outside the CDR3, taken from reference TRBV5-6 and TRBJ2-1): DAGVTQSPTHLIKTRGQQVTLRCSPKSGHDTVSWYQQALGQGPQFIFQYYEEEERQRGNFPDRFSGHQFPNYSSELNVNALLLGDSALYLCASSSLHGDTYNEQFFGPGTRLTVL.

This sequence joins TRBV9 and TRBJ2-3; D perhaps matches TRBD2 (5 bases). The ends were cut back, 3 bases at V and 6 bases at J, with 11 bases in the middle. Germline CDR1 and CDR2: SGDLS and YYNGEE. This CDR3 spans 13 amino acids. The DNA for the CDR3 is TGTGCCAGCAGCGCCGGAGGATCGGATACGCAGTATTTT. It yields the protein CASSAGGSDTQYF.

The V and J genes are TRBV9 and TRBJ2-3, with 7 bases aligning to TRBD1. Germline trimming cut 3 bases from V and 2 bases from J; bases unmatched to any gene: 9. Germline values: CDR1 SGDLS, CDR2 YYNGEE. CDR3 length: 16 residues. Here the CDR3 DNA reads TGTGCCAGCAGCGCAACCGGGACAGTTCTCACAGATACGCAGTATTTT. Translating it yields CASSATGTVLTDTQYF.

The rearrangement uses TRBV27 and TRBJ2-4; D may be TRBD2 (5 bases). CDR3 length: 13 amino acids. Germline V gene lookup returns CDR1 MNHEY and CDR2 SMNVEV (reference sequence). The germline V and J ends were trimmed by 4 bases and 13 bases, with 17 bases remaining between them. The CDR3 region is CASSSSFDGEQYF. CDR3 nucleotide sequence: TGTGCCAGCAGTTCATCGTTCGATGGGGAGCAGTACTTC.

This chain connects TRBV13 to TRBJ2-7, with D perhaps given as TRBD1 or TRBD2 (6 bases each). The CDR3 runs 15 residues. Germline-derived CDR1 and CDR2 are PRHDT and FYEKMQ (reference sequence). V lost 5 bases, J lost 6 bases, and 20 bases lay in between. This CDR3 reads CASSRGVGGASEQYF. In DNA, the CDR3 is TGTGCCAGCAGCCGCGGGGTGGGGGGCGCCTCCGAGCAGTACTTC.

This clonotype was observed a few times. The CDR3 is CASSQTPVGAYNEQFF. The CDR3 region has the DNA TGCGCCAGCAGCCAAACCCCAGTGGGGGCCTACAATGAGCAGTTCTTC. The chain uses TRBV4-1 and TRBJ2-1; either TRBD1 or TRBD2 may supply D (5 bases each). Germline V gene sequence: CDR1 MGHRA, CDR2 YSYEKL. The V end lost 2 bases, the J end lost 2 bases, and 13 bases lay between the germline ends. The CDR3 is 16 amino acids.

This clonotype was seen a few times. The chain recombines TRBV12-3 or TRBV12-4 with TRBJ1-2, with 9 bases identical to TRBD1. J was trimmed by 3 bases and V by 4 bases; bases with no gene match: 6. There are 15 residues in the CDR3. CDR3 DNA: TGTGCCAGCAGTTCAAATACAGGGGGCTACTATGGCTACACCTTC. This gives the protein CASSSNTGGYYGYTF.

V usage is TRBV2 and J usage is TRBJ1-6, with 7 bases identical to TRBD1. The junction had 12 bases not matched to a gene; V was cut back by 5 bases and J by 8 bases. Germline assignment: CDR1 SNHLY and CDR2 FYNNEI. CDR3 length: 16 residues. For the CDR3, the DNA is TGTGCCAGCAGTATTCGAGGGGGCAGGGATCATTCACCCCTCCACTTT. Translated: CASSIRGGRDHSPLHF.

This clonotype appeared a few times. This chain links TRBV5-1 with TRBJ2-7; TRBD2 agrees at 8 bases. The CDR3 totals 15 residues. Germline CDR1 is SGHRS and CDR2 is YFSETQ. With V trimmed by 4 bases and J by 4 bases, 10 bases remained unmatched. CDR3 nucleotide sequence: TGCGCCAGCAGCGCGGGCAGCGGGGGTCAATACGAGCAGTACTTC. Protein: CASSAGSGGQYEQYF.

The CDR3 loop reads CASSAAGGLADTQYF. The CDR3 DNA reads TGTGCCAGCAGCGCCGCGGGGGGCCTAGCAGATACGCAGTATTTT. The chain has TRBV9 and TRBJ2-3, with 8 bases that match TRBD2. J gave up 4 bases and V 3 bases, and 7 bases lay outside the gene matches. Germline V lookup: CDR1 SGDLS, CDR2 YYNGEE. CDR3 length: 15 residues.

The chain has TRBV24-1 and TRBJ1-2, with 9 bases matching TRBD1. V lost 4 bases, J lost 3 bases, and 11 bases stayed unmatched. This CDR3 region has 17 residues. CDR1 is KGHDR, CDR2 SFDVKD, per germline. CDR3 sequence: CATSERPGQGIDYGYTF. CDR3 coding DNA: TGTGCCACCAGTGAGAGGCCGGGACAGGGAATTGACTATGGCTACACCTTC.

The chain joins TRBV7-6 to TRBJ2-6, with 7 nucleotides matching TRBD1. V was clipped by 5 bases and J by 2 bases; unmatched bases: 9. Germline V gene sequence: CDR1 SGHVS, CDR2 FNYEAQ. CDR3 length: 17 amino acids. The CDR3, as DNA: TGTGCCAGCAGCCCAACTATGACAGGGACTGGGGCCAACGTCCTGACTTTC. Its protein is CASSPTMTGTGANVLTF.

This sequence joins TRBV6-1 and TRBJ2-3; TRBD2 is a possible D gene (7 bases). CDR1 is MNHNS, CDR2 SASEGT, per germline. The CDR3 has 14 amino acids. With 3 bases removed from V and 6 bases from J, the gap between germline ends came to 13 bases. CDR3 nucleotide sequence: TGTGCCAGCAGTGAGAGGGGGGGGGGGGATACGCAGTATTTT. Translated, it gives CASSERGGGDTQYF.

This clonotype was picked up one time. The rearrangement uses TRBV5-4 and TRBJ2-7, with D maybe TRBD1 (6 bases). CDR1 and CDR2 (germline): SGHNT, YYREEE (reference sequence). The V end lost 0 bases, the J end lost 3 bases, and 10 bases lay between the germline ends. CDR3 length: 14 residues. For the CDR3, the DNA is TGTGCCAGCAGCTTGGTTCTGGACAGCTACGAGCAGTACTTC. This translates into CASSLVLDSYEQYF.

This clonotype was picked up a small number of times. The V call is TRBV30, the J call TRBJ1-4; D remains ambiguous. The CDR3 is made up of 13 amino acids. V was trimmed by 1 base and J by 4 bases, leaving 7 bases between them. Germline lookup yields CDR1 GTSNPN and CDR2 SVGIG (reference sequence). This CDR3 reads CAWSGTLNEKLFF. The CDR3 bases are TGTGCCTGGAGTGGGACGCTTAATGAAAAACTGTTTTTT.

The rearrangement uses TRBV6-5 and TRBJ1-2, with unresolved D. The CDR3 runs 11 residues. V was trimmed by 4 bases and J by 6 bases, leaving 6 bases between them. CDR1 is MNHEY and CDR2 is SVGAGI in the germline V gene. CDR3 loop: CASSSANGYTF. CDR3 nucleotides: TGTGCCAGCAGTTCCGCGAATGGCTACACCTTC.

The chain employs TRBV4-1 and TRBJ2-1; a weak D match, TRBD2 (5 bases). Germline V gene data show CDR1 as MGHRA and CDR2 as YSYEKL. V was cut by 2 bases and J by 8 bases, with 10 bases left in between. The CDR3 consists of 13 residues. CDR3 residues: CASSQQLGDEQFF. CDR3 DNA: TGCGCCAGCAGCCAACAACTGGGAGATGAGCAGTTCTTC.

The J gene is TRBJ2-5, the V gene TRBV9; the match to TRBD1 covers 7 bases. The CDR3 totals 16 residues. The junction had 9 bases not matched to a gene; V was cut back by 3 bases and J by 1 base. The germline V gene encodes CDR1 SGDLS and CDR2 YYNGEE. CDR3 coding DNA: TGTGCCAGCAGCGGGGGGTTATGGACAGGCCAAGAGACCCAGTACTTC. Translating gives CASSGGLWTGQETQYF.

This clonotype was seen a few times. The gene calls are TRBV9 and TRBJ2-7; D not resolved. This CDR3 is built from 16 residues. Trimming took 3 bases from V and 1 from J, leaving 17 bases between them. CDR1 and CDR2 (germline): SGDLS, YYNGEE. The CDR3 is CASSAKGGSNSYEQYF. The CDR3 DNA follows: TGTGCCAGCAGCGCTAAGGGCGGCAGCAATTCCTACGAGCAGTACTTC.

The genes are TRBV9 and TRBJ1-3; D ambiguous. The germline V and J ends were trimmed by 1 base and 5 bases, with 10 bases remaining between them. CDR1 SGDLS and CDR2 YYNGEE come from the germline V gene. CDR3 length equals 14 residues. CDR3 sequence: CASSVTTGRNTIYF. DNA of the CDR3: TGTGCCAGCAGCGTAACCACCGGTAGAAACACCATATATTTT.

This clonotype has just a few counts. This chain joins TRBV25-1 and TRBJ1-2, with D unclear. The germline V and J ends were trimmed by 7 bases and 1 base, with 10 bases remaining between them. There are 13 residues in the CDR3. From germline, CDR1 is MGHDK and CDR2 SYGVNS. DNA of the CDR3: TGTGCCAGCACATACGGGAATAACTATGGCTACACCTTC. It translates to CASTYGNNYGYTF.

This clonotype was recorded only once. This sequence joins TRBV12-3 or TRBV12-4 and TRBJ1-2; weak D call: TRBD1 (5 bases). This CDR3 is 15 amino acids long. Trimming took off 5 bases at V and 6 bases at J, with 19 bases between the two ends. Here the CDR3 DNA reads TGTGCCAGCAGTACTTACTCAGGGAAGTCGAATGGCTACACCTTC. Encoded protein: CASSTYSGKSNGYTF.

This clonotype has just a few counts. This chain joins TRBV5-1 and TRBJ1-2; maybe TRBD1 (6 bases). V gave up 0 bases and J gave up 0 bases, with 18 bases separating them. There are 18 residues in the CDR3. Germline V gene lookup returns CDR1 SGHRS and CDR2 YFSETQ. In nucleotides, the CDR3 is TGCGCCAGCAGCTTGGATATACACAGGGTCGGCCCTAACTATGGCTACACCTTC. As protein: CASSLDIHRVGPNYGYTF.

There are many counts of this clonotype. This rearrangement joins TRBV11-2 to TRBJ2-1; maybe TRBD2 (5 bases). V lost 6 bases to trimming and J lost 2 bases, with 8 bases between them. The germline gives CDR1 SGHAT, CDR2 FQNNGV. CDR3 length: 13 residues. The CDR3 DNA sequence: TGTGCCAGCAGTACCGGGACCTACAATGAGCAGTTCTTC. It yields the protein CASSTGTYNEQFF.

This clonotype was detected only a few times. The V gene is TRBV25-1, the J gene TRBJ2-7; 10 bases match TRBD1. V gave up 1 base and J gave up 4 bases; unmatched junction bases: 4. The CDR3 covers 15 residues. Per germline, CDR1 MGHDK and CDR2 SYGVNS. DNA for the CDR3: TGTGCCAGCAGTGAATCCGGGACAGGGGTGTACGAGCAGTACTTC. Its translation: CASSESGTGVYEQYF.

The gene calls are TRBV20-1 and TRBJ1-4; the D gene is possibly TRBD1 (6 bases). This CDR3 has 15 residues. The germline V and J ends were trimmed by 3 bases and 4 bases, with 15 bases remaining between them. Germline lookup yields CDR1 DFQATT and CDR2 SNEGSKA (reference sequence). This CDR3 reads CSARKSGQLNEKLFF. CDR3 bases: TGCAGTGCTAGGAAATCCGGACAGCTTAATGAAAAACTGTTTTTT.